This T cell receptor (beta chain) was identified in a study of Ad26.COV2.S vaccination and SARS-CoV-2 variants. Overall study: Intramuscularly, Ad26.COV2.S was given either once or twice, 56 days apart.

Sequencing used immunoSEQ multiplex PCR; TCRdb keeps in-frame clones, though not all of them. Here the sample spans approximately 300,000 clones, around four fifths being singletons. Study results and caveats: Non-spike TCR breadth did not differ much between vaccine and placebo recipients. There was a possibility that the TCR breadth and depth analyses underestimated total T cell responses.

Details on this clone: The target antigen is unknown. This same CDR3 is encoded by further DNA sequences in the sample.

Treatment denoted: roughly 18 received Ad26.COV2.S at low or high dose, single or two shots; about five received placebo; per-sample allocation not given. Specimens were obtained on day 63 following the first vaccine or placebo injection. Built on an Ad26 vector, the vaccine expressed Wuhan-strain SARS-CoV-2 spike. In germline, CDR1 is KGHSH, CDR2 LQKENI. Trimming cost V 3 bases and J 4 bases; bases outside gene matches: 1. The CDR3 totals 13 residues. The rearrangement links TRBV18 to TRBJ1-2, with 8 bases matching TRBD1. The material was peripheral blood, obtained in a trial of Ad26.COV2.S vaccine versus placebo. This TCR derives from a person aged 18-60 years who received the Ad26.COV2.S COVID-19 vaccine or a placebo. The DNA for the CDR3 is TGTGCCAGCTCACCGGGGACAGGCTATGGCTACACCTTC. Translated: CASSPGTGYGYTF.